This record looks at one TCR beta chain sequence and its context. This clone was seen more than once but under ten times. Its antigen target is currently unknown. Within one base of it there is no much larger clone, and no base qualities were kept. The cohort comprised approximately 700 healthy bone marrow donors. At the time of sampling, every cohort member was nominally healthy, though immune exposures that went unrecorded were likely present. The donor was CMV seronegative and was included in the group of a few hundred seronegative cohort members. A peripheral blood sample was provided by each donor, and peripheral blood mononuclear cells were used for TCR beta sequencing. The Qiagen DNeasy Blood Extraction Kit was used to extract genomic DNA from the blood cell samples. Library preparation was by the immunoSEQ multiplex PCR assay. For the multiplex PCR, a mixture combining 60 forward primers for TCR Vbeta segments and 13 reverse primers for TCR Jbeta segments was used. The CDR3 region of rearranged TCR beta genes was amplified from genomic DNA with a multiplex PCR assay. Amplified TCR beta libraries were sequenced as 87-base-pair reads on the Illumina HiSeq System. The original pipeline was this. Across the 600 to 700 repertoires, a later analysis counted some 81 million unique TCR beta chains, 8.5 million to 12 million of which were shared by at least two donors. Raw reads were error-corrected and collapsed into unique sequences by a nearest-neighbor algorithm in which closely related sequences were merged to remove PCR and sequencing errors. To assign V, D and J gene segments, CDR3 sequences were aligned to IMGT reference sequences. For a sequence to be retained, at least a six-nucleotide match to both a V gene segment and a J gene segment was required. A rearrangement counted as productive if the CDR3 had no stop codons and remained in frame with V and J, and every other rearrangement counted as non-productive. CDR3 was defined according to IMGT convention as the region running from the second conserved V-encoded cysteine to the conserved J-encoded phenylalanine. In an earlier analysis of more than 550 of the donors, sequences lacking an unambiguous match to a single V gene segment were excluded. An earlier analysis of some 610 of the donors called V segments functional above 56.7% productive rearrangements and segregating when the between-donor standard deviation exceeded 5%. A statistical classification framework was built for diagnosing cytomegalovirus status from the catalog of TCR beta chain sequences. V and J gene assignment, in a later analysis, came from comparing TCR nucleotide sequences with IMGT/GENE-DB human TR gene sequences. A later analysis assigned CDR3 sequences and most-parsimonious VDJ recombination scenarios with the TCRdist pipeline. In a later analysis, each TCR beta chain was defined by its CDR3 amino acid sequence together with its V-gene family, and reads without a unique V-gene family were excluded. In a later analysis, 450 to 600 highly shared, low-generation-probability nucleotide sequences were removed to address suspected cross-contamination and a sequencing artifact. In a later analysis, a clonal expansion index was calculated for each public chain from normalized within-repertoire ranks of inferred template counts. A later analysis computed generation probabilities with a VDJ recombination model fitted to out-of-frame rearrangements, and checked the results against IGoR. Hypergeometric tests were used in a later analysis to score TCR-TCR, TCR-HLA and TCR-CMV co-occurrence, with a repertoire-size bias correction applied to the TCR pairs. To estimate false discovery rates, a later analysis permuted the HLA or CMV assignments 20 times. A later analysis grouped co-occurring TCRs with DBSCAN, adding TCRdist sequence similarity when clustering within HLA-allele-positive subsets. Repertoires with fewer than 30,000 or more than 120,000 public chains, plus five repertoires with anomalous nucleotide sharing, were excluded from co-occurrence clustering. This is the immuneACCESS table as TCRdb keeps it, with only in-frame sequences that have V and J called. A part of the clones is gone; compared with another copy, unresolved V genes explain less than half, and the rest is unexplained. The DNA was the basis for D and trimming; V, J and clone size are from that table. The sample table shows about 200,000 clones, and about 86% are seen once. The ten largest clones add up to around 0.3% of the sample.

This specimen belongs to a study of cytomegalovirus exposure and HLA in healthy donors (dated by TCRdb to the late 2010s). At the level of the whole study: According to an earlier analysis of several hundred of the donors, 150 million to 200 million T cells yielded 90 million to 130 million unique TCR beta sequences and approximately 300 Gb of sequence data. About 280 gigabases of sequencing data and 70 million to 95 million unique TCR sequences made up an early release that covered about 640 HLA-typed donors. Among the roughly 400 genotyped donors, about 83% belonged to the genetic ancestry cluster associated with self-reported Caucasian donors. The aim of the study was to test whether cataloging public T cell receptors could identify signatures of past pathogen exposure. Using immunosequencing, the study profiled T cell repertoires from approximately 700 subjects and related those repertoires to cytomegalovirus serostatus. A separate validation cohort of 90 to 150 different subjects was used in addition to the approximately 610-subject first cohort. The study combined high-throughput TCR immunosequencing, statistical association of individual TCRs with disease status, and machine learning to predict cytomegalovirus infection status. To study patterns of TCR occurrence, a later analysis re-analyzed previously published TCR beta repertoires from 500 to 850 donors and added high-resolution HLA genotyping. Rather than using new phenotypic data, the later analysis identified candidate immune exposures from TCR beta sequences and from how often those sequences occurred across donors. To decide whether each TCR beta V gene segment behaved as functional or pseudogenic, an earlier analysis of some 580 of the donors relied on high-throughput TCR beta sequencing. Alongside the repertoire data, information on donor age, sex, ethnicity and CMV serostatus was compiled. Genome-wide SNP genotypes for about 55% of the roughly 670 donors were used in a later genetic analysis, which treated that subset as a discovery cohort. Every discovery cohort repertoire had been produced on one sequencing platform. HLA typing covered class I and class II loci at four-digit resolution. The number of typed donors differed by locus: 629-630 for A, B, C, DRB1 and DQB1; some 540 for DQA1; some 590 for DPA1; and about 470 for DPB1. Four to six DR-DQ haplotypes were handled as single units for association and clustering, since linkage in the cohort was strong. Across some 400 genotyped donors of the cohort, an average of approximately 200,000 unique TCR beta nucleotide sequences per donor were sequenced, and roughly 18% of those sequences were non-productive.

The research as a whole found: Most TCR sequences were observed very rarely across donors, whereas some public TCRs were present in many individuals. Correlated functional status among segregating V segments might be attributable to linkage disequilibrium, but an unknown experimental factor could not be ruled out. In vitro tests confirmed that three of the cytomegalovirus-associated TCR beta chains recognize cytomegalovirus antigens. When HLA alleles, especially DR and DQ, strongly co-occurred, TCR associations were difficult to assign to individual alleles. Because counts were too low, around 18 rarely observed V segments, including chromosome 9 orphons, were left out of the earlier analysis of over 550 of the donors. Because HLA typing was unavailable for some donors at each locus, only the typed subset was used in association tests. The study listed 164 TCR beta chains as associated with cytomegalovirus. A later analysis found that TCR association rates varied across HLA loci, with DRB1 alleles showing the most associated TCRs and HLA-C alleles the fewest. In a later genetic analysis, fewer N-insertions in productive TCRs were reported among donors in an Asian-associated ancestry cluster than the roughly 700-donor mean. A group of highly shared sequence variants was considered likely to be a technical artifact of the sequencing pipeline. Only TCR beta chains were sequenced in this cohort, and the absence of alpha or paired-chain data limited detectable features. Presence/absence analyses assumed roughly uniform sequencing depth across donors, an assumption that may not hold. In a later genetic analysis, a missense DCLRE1C variant was associated with V-gene and J-gene trimming of TCR beta chains, and the association was replicated in an independent cohort. The classifier was reported to diagnose cytomegalovirus status with high specificity and sensitivity in both the original and validation cohorts. In an earlier analysis of 587 of the donors, most TCR beta V segments appeared in productive rearrangements about 87% or about 30% of the time, broadly matching IMGT annotations. A later analysis found that HLA-associated TCR beta chains were more clonally expanded and had lower generation probabilities than equally common non-associated chains. Several of the top co-occurrence clusters appeared to be linked to parvovirus B19, influenza, CMV and Epstein-Barr virus, according to a later analysis. Immune exposure information for the cohort was limited to CMV serostatus. A further reported finding was that TCR beta sequences accurately predicted the HLA-A and HLA-B alleles for most subjects in the first cohort. Most CMV-associated TCR beta chains appeared to be HLA-restricted in a later analysis, and the HLA associations seemed to be driven largely by CMV exposure. According to the authors, the approach could potentially be generalized to other disease states and immunological phenotypes. At a false discovery rate of 0.05, a later analysis linked 15,000 to 20,000 TCR beta sequences to specific HLA alleles.

This receptor was identified in a woman aged 25 to 39 in good health and CMV-seronegative. Sequencing used PBMCs.

The CDR3 here reads CASSPRGLAGLSGANVLTF. The nucleotides are TGTGCCAGCAGCCCGAGGGGACTAGCGGGTCTCTCTGGGGCCAACGTCCTGACTTTC. Recombination linked TRBV7-9 to TRBJ2-6; TRBD2 matches 12 bases in the middle. After removal of 5 bases from V and 0 bases from J, the junction retains 8 bases not matched to a gene. In the germline V gene (reference sequence), CDR1 corresponds to SEHNR and CDR2 to FQNEAQ. From the cysteine through the phenylalanine, the CDR3 covers 19 amino acids. Of all the DNA, just the CDR3 is kept, 57 bases in frame from base 1. This CDR3, with the reference TRBV7-9 and TRBJ2-6 proteins standing in past its ends, gives the full variable domain DTGVSQNPRHKITKRGQNVTFRCDPISEHNRLYWYRQTLGQGPEFLTYFQNEAQLEKSRLLSDRFSAERPKGSFSTLEIQRTEQGDSAMYLCASSPRGLAGLSGANVLTFGAGSRLTVL.